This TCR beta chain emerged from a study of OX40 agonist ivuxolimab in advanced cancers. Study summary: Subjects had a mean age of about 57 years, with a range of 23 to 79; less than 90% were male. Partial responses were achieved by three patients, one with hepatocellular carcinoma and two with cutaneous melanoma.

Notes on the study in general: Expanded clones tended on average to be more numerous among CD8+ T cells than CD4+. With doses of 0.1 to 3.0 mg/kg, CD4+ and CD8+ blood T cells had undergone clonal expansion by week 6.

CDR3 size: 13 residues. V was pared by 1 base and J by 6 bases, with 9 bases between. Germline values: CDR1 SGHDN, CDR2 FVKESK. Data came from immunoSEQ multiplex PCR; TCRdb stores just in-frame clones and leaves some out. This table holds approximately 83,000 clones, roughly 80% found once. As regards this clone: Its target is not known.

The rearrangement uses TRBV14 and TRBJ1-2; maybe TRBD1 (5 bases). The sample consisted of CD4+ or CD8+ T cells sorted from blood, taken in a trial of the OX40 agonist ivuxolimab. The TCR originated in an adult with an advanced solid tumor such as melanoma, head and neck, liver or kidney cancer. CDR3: CASSQAGLDGYTF. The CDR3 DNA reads TGTGCCAGCAGCCAAGCAGGGTTGGATGGCTACACCTTC.